A single T cell receptor beta chain is shown here with its context. Its target is unknown. The data derive from a study of circulating and synovial CD4+ cells in juvenile arthritis. The CDR3 loop spans 12 amino acids. CDR1 WSHSY and CDR2 SAAADI come from the germline V gene. The ends were cut back, 6 bases at V and 10 bases at J, with 16 bases in the middle. Study-level findings and limits: Deeper sequencing increased measured overlap with synovial clonotypes. These blood cells shared more CDR3 sequences with synovium than bulk blood. These repertoires were less diverse than bulk blood CD4 repertoires.

TCRdb keeps only in-frame clones here, not all; method: immunoSEQ multiplex PCR. The table has 30,000 to 40,000 clones, about 95% seen once. Specimen: CD4+ T cells from blood. This TCR came from a human donor with juvenile idiopathic arthritis. This chain connects TRBV10-2 to TRBJ2-7; no reliable D call. CDR3 DNA: TGCGCCAGCAGCTCGAGTGCCCGCGATCAGTACTTC. This sequence encodes CASSSSARDQYF.